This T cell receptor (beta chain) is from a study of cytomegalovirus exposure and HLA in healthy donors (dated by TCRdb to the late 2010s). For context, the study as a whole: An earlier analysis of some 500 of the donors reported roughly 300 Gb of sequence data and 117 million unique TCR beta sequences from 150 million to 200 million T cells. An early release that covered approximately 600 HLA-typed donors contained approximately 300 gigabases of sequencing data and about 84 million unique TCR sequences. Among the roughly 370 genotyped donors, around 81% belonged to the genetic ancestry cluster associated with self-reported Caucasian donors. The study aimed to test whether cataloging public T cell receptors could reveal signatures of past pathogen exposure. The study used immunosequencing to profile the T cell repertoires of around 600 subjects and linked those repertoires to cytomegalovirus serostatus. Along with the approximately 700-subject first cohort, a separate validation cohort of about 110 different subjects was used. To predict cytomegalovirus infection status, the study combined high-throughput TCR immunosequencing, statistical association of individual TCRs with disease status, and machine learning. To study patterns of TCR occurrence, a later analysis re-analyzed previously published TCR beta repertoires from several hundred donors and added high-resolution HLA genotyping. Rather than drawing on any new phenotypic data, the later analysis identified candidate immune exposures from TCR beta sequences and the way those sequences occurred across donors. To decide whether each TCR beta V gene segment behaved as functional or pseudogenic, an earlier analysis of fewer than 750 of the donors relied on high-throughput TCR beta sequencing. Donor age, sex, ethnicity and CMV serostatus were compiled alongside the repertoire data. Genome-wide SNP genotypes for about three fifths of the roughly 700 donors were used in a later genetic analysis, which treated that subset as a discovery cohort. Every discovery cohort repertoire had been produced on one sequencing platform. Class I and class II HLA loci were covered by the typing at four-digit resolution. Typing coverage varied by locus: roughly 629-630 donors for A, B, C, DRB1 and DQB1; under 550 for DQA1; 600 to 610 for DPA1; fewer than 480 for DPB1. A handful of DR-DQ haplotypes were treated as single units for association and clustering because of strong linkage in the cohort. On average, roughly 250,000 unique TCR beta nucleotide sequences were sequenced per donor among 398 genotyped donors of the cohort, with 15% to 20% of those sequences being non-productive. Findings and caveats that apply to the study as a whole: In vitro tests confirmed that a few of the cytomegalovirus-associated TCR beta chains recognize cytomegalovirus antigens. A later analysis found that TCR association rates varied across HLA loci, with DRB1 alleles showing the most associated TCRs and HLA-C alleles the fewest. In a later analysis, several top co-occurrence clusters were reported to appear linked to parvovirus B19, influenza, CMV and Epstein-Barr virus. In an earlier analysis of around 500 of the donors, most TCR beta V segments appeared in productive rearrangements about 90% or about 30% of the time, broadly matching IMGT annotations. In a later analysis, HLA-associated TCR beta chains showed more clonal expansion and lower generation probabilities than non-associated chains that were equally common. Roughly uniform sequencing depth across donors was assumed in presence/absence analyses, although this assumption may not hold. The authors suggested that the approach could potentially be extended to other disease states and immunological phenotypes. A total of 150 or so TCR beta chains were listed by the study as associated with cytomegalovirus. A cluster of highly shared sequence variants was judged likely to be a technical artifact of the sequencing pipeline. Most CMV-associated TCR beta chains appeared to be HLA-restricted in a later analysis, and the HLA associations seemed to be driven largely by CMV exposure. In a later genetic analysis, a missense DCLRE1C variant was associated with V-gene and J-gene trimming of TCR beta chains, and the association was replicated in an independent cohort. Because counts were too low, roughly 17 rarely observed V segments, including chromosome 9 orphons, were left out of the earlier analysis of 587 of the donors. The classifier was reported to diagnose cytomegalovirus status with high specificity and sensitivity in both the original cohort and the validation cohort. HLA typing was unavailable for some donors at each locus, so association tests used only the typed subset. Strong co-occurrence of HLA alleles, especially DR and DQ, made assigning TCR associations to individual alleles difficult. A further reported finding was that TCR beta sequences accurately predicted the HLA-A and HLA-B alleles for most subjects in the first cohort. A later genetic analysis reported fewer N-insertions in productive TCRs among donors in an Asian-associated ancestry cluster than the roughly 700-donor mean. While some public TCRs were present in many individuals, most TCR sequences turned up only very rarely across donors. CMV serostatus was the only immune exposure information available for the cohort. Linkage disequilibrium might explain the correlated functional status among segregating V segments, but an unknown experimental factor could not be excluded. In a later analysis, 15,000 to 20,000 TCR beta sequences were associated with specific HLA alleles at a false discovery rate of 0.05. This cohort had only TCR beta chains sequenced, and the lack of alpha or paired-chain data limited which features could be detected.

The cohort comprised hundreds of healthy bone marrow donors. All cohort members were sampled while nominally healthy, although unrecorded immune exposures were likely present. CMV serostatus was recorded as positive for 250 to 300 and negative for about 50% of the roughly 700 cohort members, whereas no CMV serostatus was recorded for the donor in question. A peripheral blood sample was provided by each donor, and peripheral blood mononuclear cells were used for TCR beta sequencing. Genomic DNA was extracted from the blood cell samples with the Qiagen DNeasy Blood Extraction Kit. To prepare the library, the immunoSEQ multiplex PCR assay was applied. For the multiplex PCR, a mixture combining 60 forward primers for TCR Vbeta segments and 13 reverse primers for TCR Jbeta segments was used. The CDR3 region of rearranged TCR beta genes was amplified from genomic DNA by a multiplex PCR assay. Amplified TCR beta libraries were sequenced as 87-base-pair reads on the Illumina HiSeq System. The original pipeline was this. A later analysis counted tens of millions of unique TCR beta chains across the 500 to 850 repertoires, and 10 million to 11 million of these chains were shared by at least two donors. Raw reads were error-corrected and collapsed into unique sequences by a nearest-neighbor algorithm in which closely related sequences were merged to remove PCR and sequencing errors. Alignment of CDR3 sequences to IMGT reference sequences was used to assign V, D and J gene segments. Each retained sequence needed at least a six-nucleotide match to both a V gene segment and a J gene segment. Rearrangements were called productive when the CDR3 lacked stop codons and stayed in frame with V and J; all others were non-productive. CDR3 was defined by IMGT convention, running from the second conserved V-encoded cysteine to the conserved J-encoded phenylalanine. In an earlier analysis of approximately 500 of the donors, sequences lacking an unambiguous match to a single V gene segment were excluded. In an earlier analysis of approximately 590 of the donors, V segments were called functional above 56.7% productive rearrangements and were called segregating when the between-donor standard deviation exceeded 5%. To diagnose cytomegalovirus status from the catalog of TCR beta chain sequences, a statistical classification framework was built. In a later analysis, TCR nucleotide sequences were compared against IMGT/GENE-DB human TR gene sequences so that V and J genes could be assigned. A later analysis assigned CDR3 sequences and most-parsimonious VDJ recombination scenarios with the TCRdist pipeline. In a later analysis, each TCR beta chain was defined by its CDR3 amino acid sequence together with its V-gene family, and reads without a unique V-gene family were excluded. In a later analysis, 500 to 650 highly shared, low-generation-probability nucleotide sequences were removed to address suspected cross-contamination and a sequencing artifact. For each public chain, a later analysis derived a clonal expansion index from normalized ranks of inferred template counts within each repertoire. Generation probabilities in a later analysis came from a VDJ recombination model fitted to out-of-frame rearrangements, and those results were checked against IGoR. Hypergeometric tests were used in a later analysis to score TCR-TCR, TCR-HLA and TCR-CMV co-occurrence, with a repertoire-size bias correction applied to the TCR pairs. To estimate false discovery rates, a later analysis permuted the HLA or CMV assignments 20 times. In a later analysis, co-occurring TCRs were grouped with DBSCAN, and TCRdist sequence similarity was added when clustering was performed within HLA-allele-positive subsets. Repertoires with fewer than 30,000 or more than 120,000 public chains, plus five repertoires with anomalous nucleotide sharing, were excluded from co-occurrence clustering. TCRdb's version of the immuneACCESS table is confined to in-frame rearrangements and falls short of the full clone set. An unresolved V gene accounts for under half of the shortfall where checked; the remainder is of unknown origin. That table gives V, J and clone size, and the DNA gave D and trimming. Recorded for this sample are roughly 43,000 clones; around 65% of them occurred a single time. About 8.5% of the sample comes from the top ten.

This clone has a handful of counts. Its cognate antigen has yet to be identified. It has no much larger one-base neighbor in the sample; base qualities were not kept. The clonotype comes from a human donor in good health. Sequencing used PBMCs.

The bases read TGTGCCAGCAGTGAAGCTAGCAGGGGCAATGAGCAGTTCTTC. Its product reads: CASSEASRGNEQFF. The V and J segments used are TRBV2 and TRBJ2-1; perhaps TRBD1 is the D gene, with 6 bases matching. Its CDR3 holds 14 amino acids, cysteine through phenylalanine. Solely the CDR3 DNA is kept, with 42 bases framed from the first base. The junction carries 9 bases between V and J, which are trimmed by 0 bases and 6 bases respectively. CDR1 SNHLY and CDR2 FYNNEI are derived from the germline V gene.